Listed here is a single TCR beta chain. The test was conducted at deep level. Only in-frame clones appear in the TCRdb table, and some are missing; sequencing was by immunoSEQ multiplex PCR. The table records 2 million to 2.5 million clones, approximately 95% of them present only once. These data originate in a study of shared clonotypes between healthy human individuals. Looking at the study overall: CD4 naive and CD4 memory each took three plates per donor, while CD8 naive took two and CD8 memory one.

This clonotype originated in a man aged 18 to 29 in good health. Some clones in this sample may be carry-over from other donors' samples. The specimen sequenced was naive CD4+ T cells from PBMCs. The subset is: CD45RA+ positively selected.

The CDR3 DNA reads TGTGCCAGCAGCCTTAAGGGGACAGGCGGCGGCGAGCAGTACTTC. Translating it yields CASSLKGTGGGEQYF. This chain links TRBV5-4 with TRBJ2-7; 8 positions agree with TRBD1. V shed 4 bases and J 6 bases; nucleotides not matched to a gene: 12. The CDR3 is 15 amino acids. Looked up from germline, CDR1 is SGHNT and CDR2 is YYREEE (reference sequence).